This TCR beta chain was obtained from a study of T cell responses to AZD1222 COVID-19 vaccine (dated by TCRdb to 2020 to 2022). Looking at the study overall: AZD1222 recipients given second doses at about 4 weeks or at about 12 weeks were pooled, since spike-specific TCR depth and breadth were not found to differ between the two schedules. TCR sequencing covered some 240 trial participants: about 210 given two doses of AZD1222 and approximately 25 given two doses of MenACWY control vaccine. Trial participants were enrolled by age into subgroups of 18-55, 56-69 and 70-plus years, and around 140, 26 and 57 TCR-sequenced participants, respectively, were included in these subgroups.

Results the study describes overall, beyond this receptor: No day 14 peak-response samples were available, so repertoires were characterized only after the peak T cell response. Participants were mostly white British and included more females than males, and it was suggested by the authors that clonal diversity may have been underestimated. After two AZD1222 doses, spike-specific TCR breadth and depth were significantly higher than at day 0 and than in MenACWY recipients. Only five or six AZD1222 recipients were SARS-CoV-2 seropositive at baseline, limiting conclusions about previously exposed vaccinees. Epitopes outside the regions mutated in the B.1.351 and B.1.1.7 variants were reportedly recognized by nearly half of the unique spike-specific TCRs. The 56-69-year group was small, and its depth increase did not reach significance, likely because of low power. Vaccine-associated CD4 TCRs spanned the whole spike protein, with dominant responses in regions 160-218 and 743-854.

Regarding this clone: No antigen is known for it. Base-call qualities are not available, and no considerably larger clone is one nucleotide away.

This sample's time point label indicates: baseline before first vaccination. Vaccinee samples came from UK trials COV001 and COV002, including a single-blind randomized controlled phase 2/3 trial of AZD1222 (ChAdOx1 nCoV-19) in healthy adults. For TCRbeta chain sequencing, PBMC samples from trial participants were taken at day 0 and at day 28 after the second dose. The CDR3 regions of human TCRbeta chains were analyzed by immunosequencing. Concerning the study's data processing: TCRs in the repertoires were matched against a reference library of SARS-CoV-2-specific TCRs that had been generated with the MIRA antigen-specificity platform. Breadth meant the fraction of unique TCRs that were SARS-CoV-2-associated, whereas depth meant the fraction of total T cells that were SARS-CoV-2-associated. Using the MIRA data, each spike-specific TCR was mapped to the spike region that the TCR reacts to and placed in a CD4 or CD8 class. Log10-transformed breadth and depth values were compared by one-way ANOVA with Sidak's multiple comparisons tests. What TCRdb holds here is the immuneACCESS table cut down to in-frame rearrangements. Part of the clones is not present; checked against another copy, under half of the missing clones reflect an unresolved V gene, and the others are unexplained. V, J and clone size are taken as reported in that table, and D and trimming were inferred from the DNA itself. Counted in this sample were about 120,000 clones; about 87% of them appeared once. The ten top clones hold approximately 8.4% of the sample.

The source was peripheral blood, collected on day 0 of AZD1222 vaccination. The TCR originated in an adult in good health.

Here is the DNA: TGTGCCGAACAGGGCCCCAATCCTCACTCTGGAAACACCATATATTTT. Its translation is CAEQGPNPHSGNTIYF. Recombination connected TRBV6-6 to TRBJ1-3, with a tentative D gene TRBD1 over 6 matching bases. As encoded in the germline V gene (reference sequence), CDR1 is MNHNY while CDR2 is SVGAGI. The junction shows trimming of 11 bases on V and 0 bases on J, plus 20 bases between the germline ends. The CDR3 goes from the cysteine to the phenylalanine over 16 residues. Only the CDR3 region is kept as DNA, spanning 48 bases read in frame from base 1.